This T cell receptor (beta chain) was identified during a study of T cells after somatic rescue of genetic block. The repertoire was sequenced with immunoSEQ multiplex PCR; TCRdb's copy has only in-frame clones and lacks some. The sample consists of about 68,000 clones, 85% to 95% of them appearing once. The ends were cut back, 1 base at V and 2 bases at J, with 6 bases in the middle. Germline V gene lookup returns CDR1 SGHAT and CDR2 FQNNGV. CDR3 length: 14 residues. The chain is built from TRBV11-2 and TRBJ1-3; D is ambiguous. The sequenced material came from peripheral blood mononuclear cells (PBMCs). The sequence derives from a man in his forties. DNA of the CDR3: TGTGCCAGCAGCTTAGCTATGGCTGGAAACACCATATATTTT. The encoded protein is CASSLAMAGNTIYF.